These 9 T cell receptor beta chains share one sample of origin, sequenced in a study of cytomegalovirus exposure and HLA in healthy donors. The PCR had 60 Vbeta and 13 Jbeta primers. Method: immunoSEQ multiplex PCR; TCRdb's copy keeps in-frame clones and lacks some. The sample holds about 160,000 clones, 70% to 90% seen once. Sequences were obtained from PBMCs. The source is a woman aged 18 to 35 in good health and CMV-seronegative.

The chain joins TRBV7-2 to TRBJ1-5, with D unresolved. The CDR3 is 14 amino acids. Deletions cut 0 bases from V and 7 bases from J, with 10 bases between. Germline V gives CDR1 SGHTA, CDR2 FQGNSA. The CDR3 loop reads CASSLAIGGQPQHF. For the CDR3, the DNA is TGTGCCAGCAGCTTAGCCATCGGCGGCCAGCCCCAGCATTTT.

V gene TRBV6-1 combines with J gene TRBJ1-4; the match to TRBD1 covers 8 bases. V lost 6 bases, J lost 6 bases, and 9 bases stayed unmatched. From germline, CDR1 is MNHNS and CDR2 SASEGT. CDR3 length equals 15 residues. The CDR3 loop reads CASSAQGAGDEKLFF. CDR3 nucleotides: TGTGCCAGCAGCGCCCAGGGGGCTGGGGATGAAAAACTGTTTTTT.

This sequence joins TRBV2 and TRBJ1-5, with a weak D call TRBD1 (5 bases). Germline CDR1 reads SNHLY; CDR2 reads FYNNEI. The CDR3 contains 14 residues. The V end was cut by 6 bases, the J end by 2 bases, with 11 bases between. The CDR3 is CASRDNSGNQPQHF. The CDR3 nucleotides read TGTGCCAGCAGGGACAACTCGGGCAATCAGCCCCAGCATTTT.

The rearrangement joins TRBV6-1 to TRBJ1-6; D unclear. The CDR3 loop spans 13 amino acids. Between the trimmed V and J ends, which lost 6 bases and 6 bases, there was a span of 9 bases. Germline CDR1 reads MNHNS; CDR2 reads SASEGT. CDR3 coding DNA: TGTGCCAGCAGGGTATTCGGTAATTCACCCCTCCACTTT. The encoded protein is CASRVFGNSPLHF.

The chain combines TRBV7-2 with TRBJ1-5; no reliable D call. V lost 2 bases and J lost 7, with 12 bases in between. The CDR3 is 14 residues long. Germline loops: CDR1 SGHTA, CDR2 FQGNSA. The CDR3 DNA reads TGTGCCAGCAGCTTACGGGTTAAAGGCCAGCCCCAGCATTTT. It encodes CASSLRVKGQPQHF.

This clone was picked up one time. The chain is built from TRBV9 and TRBJ2-5; TRBD1 matches 7 bases. TRBJ2-7 matches the DNA end more closely, so the J call is doubtful. The length of the CDR3 is 15 residues. In germline, CDR1 is SGDLS, CDR2 YYNGEE. The CDR3 reads CASSVAGTANYEQYF. The CDR3 DNA reads TGTGCCAGCAGCGTAGCCGGGACAGCGAACTACGAGCAGTACTTC.

The rearrangement links TRBV28 to TRBJ2-4, with 10 bases matching TRBD1. CDR3 length: 14 residues. Germline V CDR1 and CDR2: MDHEN, SYDVKM. V lost 8 bases to trimming and J lost 8 bases; unmatched junction nucleotides: 9. The CDR3 is CASAIGQGGDIQYF. CDR3 coding DNA: TGTGCCAGCGCCATCGGACAGGGGGGAGACATTCAGTACTTC.

CDR3 sequence: CASSQRDRSYNSPLHF. CDR3 DNA sequence: TGCGCCAGCAGCCAACGGGACAGGAGCTATAATTCACCCCTCCACTTT. The chain joins TRBV4-1 to TRBJ1-6; 8 nucleotides agree with TRBD1. Germline-derived CDR1 and CDR2 are MGHRA and YSYEKL. The CDR3 sequence is 16 residues long. V gave up 2 bases and J gave up 3 bases; unmatched junction bases: 3.

This clone has a single count. The J gene is TRBJ2-5, the V gene TRBV7-2; maybe TRBD2 (6 bases). V was shortened by 5 bases and J by 5 bases, with 18 bases between the two germline ends. Germline CDR1 reads SGHTA; CDR2 reads FQGNSA. The CDR3 is 15 amino acids. Here the CDR3 reads CASSPMGRDGETQYF. The DNA of the CDR3 is TGTGCCAGCAGCCCAATGGGGCGGGACGGGGAGACCCAGTACTTC.